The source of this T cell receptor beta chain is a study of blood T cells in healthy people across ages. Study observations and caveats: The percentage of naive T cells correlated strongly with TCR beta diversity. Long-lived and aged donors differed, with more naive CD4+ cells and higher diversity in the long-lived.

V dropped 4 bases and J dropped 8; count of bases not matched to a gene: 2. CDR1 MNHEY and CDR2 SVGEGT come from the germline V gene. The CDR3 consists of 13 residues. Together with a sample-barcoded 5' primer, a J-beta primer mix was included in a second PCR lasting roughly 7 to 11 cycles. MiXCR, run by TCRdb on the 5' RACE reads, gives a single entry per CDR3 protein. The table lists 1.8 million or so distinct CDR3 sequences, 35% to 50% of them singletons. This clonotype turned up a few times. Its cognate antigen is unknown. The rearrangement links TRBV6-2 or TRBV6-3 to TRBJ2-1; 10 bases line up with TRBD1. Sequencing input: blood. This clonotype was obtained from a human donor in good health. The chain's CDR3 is CASSWDRGHEQFF. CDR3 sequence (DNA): TGTGCCAGCAGTTGGGACAGGGGACATGAGCAGTTCTTC.